This TCR beta chain appears in the sequencing data of a study of cytomegalovirus exposure and HLA in healthy donors. The germline V gene encodes CDR1 GTSNPN and CDR2 SVGIG (reference sequence). This CDR3 spans 14 amino acids. V lost 3 bases, J lost 1 base, and 4 bases stayed unmatched. This clone was seen once. The donors were in the roughly 130-subject validation cohort, distinct from the roughly 670-subject first cohort. Generated by immunoSEQ multiplex PCR, the TCRdb table keeps only in-frame clones and is missing some. The table lists under 200,000 clones, about nine tenths of them singletons. The genes are TRBV30 and TRBJ1-1, with 8 bases fitting TRBD1. Sequencing was performed on PBMCs. The receptor comes from a man aged 18 to 30 in good health and CMV-seropositive. CDR3 DNA: TGTGCCTGGAGCCGGACAGGGAAGAACACTGAAGCTTTCTTT. It specifies CAWSRTGKNTEAFF.